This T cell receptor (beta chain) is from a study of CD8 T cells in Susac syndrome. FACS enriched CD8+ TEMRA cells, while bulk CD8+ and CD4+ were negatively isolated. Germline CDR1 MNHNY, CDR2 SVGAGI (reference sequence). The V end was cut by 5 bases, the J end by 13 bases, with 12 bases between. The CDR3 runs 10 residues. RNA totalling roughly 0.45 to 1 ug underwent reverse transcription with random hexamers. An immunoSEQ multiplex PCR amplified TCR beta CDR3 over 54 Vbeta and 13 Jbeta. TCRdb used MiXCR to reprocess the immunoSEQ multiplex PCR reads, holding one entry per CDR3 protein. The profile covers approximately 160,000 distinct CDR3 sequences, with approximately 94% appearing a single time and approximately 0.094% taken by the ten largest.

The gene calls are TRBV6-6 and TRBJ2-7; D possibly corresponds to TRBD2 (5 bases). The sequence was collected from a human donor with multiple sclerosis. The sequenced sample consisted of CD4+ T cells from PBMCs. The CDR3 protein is CASSDSRTYF. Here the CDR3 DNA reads TGTGCCAGCAGTGATTCCCGGACTTACTTC.